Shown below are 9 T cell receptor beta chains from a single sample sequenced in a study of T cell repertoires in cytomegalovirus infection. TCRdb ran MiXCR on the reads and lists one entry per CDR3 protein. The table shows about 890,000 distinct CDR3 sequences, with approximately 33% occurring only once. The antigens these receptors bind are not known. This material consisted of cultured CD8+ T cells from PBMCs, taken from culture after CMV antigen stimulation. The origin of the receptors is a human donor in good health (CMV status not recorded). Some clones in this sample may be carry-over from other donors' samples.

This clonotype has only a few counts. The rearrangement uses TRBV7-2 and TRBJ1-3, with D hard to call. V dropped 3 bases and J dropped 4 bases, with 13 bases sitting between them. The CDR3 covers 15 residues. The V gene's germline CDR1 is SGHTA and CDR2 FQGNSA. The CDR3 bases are TGTGCCAGCAGCTTCACTCAACTCCTAGGAAACACCATATATTTT. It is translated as CASSFTQLLGNTIYF.

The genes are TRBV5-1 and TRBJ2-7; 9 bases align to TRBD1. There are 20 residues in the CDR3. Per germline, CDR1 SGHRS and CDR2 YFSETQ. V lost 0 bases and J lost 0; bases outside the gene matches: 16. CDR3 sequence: CASSLEPGTGTYTGSYEQYV. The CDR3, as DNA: TGCGCCAGCAGCTTGGAACCCGGGACAGGGACCTATACCGGCTCCTACGAGCAGTACGTC.

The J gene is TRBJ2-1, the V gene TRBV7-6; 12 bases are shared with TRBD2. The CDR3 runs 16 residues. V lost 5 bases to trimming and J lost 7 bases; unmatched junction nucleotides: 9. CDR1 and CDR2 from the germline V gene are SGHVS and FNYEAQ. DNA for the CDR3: TGTGCCAGCAGCAGCGATCTAGCGGGGGGGCGTAATGAGCAGTTCTTC. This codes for CASSSDLAGGRNEQFF.

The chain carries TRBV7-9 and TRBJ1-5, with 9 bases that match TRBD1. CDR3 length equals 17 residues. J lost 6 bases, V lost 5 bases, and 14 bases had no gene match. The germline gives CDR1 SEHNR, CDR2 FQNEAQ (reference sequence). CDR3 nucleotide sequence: TGTGCCAGCAGCCGTTCACCCCGGGGACAGGGTGGTCAGCCCCAGCATTTT. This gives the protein CASSRSPRGQGGQPQHF.

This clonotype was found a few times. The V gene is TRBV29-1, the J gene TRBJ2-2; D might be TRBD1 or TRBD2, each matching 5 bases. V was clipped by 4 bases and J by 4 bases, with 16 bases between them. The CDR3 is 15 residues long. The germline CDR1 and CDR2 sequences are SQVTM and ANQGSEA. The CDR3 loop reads CSVVAGALITGELFF. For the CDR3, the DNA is TGCAGCGTTGTAGCCGGGGCCCTCATCACCGGGGAGCTGTTTTTT.

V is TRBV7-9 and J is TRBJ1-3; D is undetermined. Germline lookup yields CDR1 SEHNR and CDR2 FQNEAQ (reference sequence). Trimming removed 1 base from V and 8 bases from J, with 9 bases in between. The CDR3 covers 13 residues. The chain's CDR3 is CASSLVGWDTIYF. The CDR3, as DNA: TGTGCCAGCAGCTTAGTCGGGTGGGACACCATATATTTT.

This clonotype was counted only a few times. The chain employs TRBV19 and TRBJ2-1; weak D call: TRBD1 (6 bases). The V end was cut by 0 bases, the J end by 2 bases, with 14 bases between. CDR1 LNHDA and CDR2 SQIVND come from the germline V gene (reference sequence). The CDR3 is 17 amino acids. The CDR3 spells CASSIDWAGAAYNEQFF. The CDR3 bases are TGTGCCAGTAGTATAGACTGGGCAGGGGCAGCCTACAATGAGCAGTTCTTC.

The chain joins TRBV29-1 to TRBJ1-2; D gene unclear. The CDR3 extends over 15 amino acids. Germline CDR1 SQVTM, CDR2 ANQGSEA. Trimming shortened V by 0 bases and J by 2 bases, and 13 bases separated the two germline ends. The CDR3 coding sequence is TGCAGCGTTGAAGATCTTGGCGGACCGAACTATGGCTACACCTTC. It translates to CSVEDLGGPNYGYTF. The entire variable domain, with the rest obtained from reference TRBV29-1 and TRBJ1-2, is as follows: SAVISQKPSRDICQRGTSLTIQCQVDSQVTMMFWYRQQPGQSLTLIATANQGSEATYESGFVIDKFPISRPNLTFSTLTVSNMSPEDSSIYLCSVEDLGGPNYGYTFGSGTRLTVV.

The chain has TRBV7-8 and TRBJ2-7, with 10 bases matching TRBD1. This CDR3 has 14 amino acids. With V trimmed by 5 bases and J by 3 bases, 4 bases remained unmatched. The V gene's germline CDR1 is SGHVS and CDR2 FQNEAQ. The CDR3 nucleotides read TGTGCCAGCAGCGGGGACAGGGGAATCTACGAGCAGTACTTC. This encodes CASSGDRGIYEQYF.